Each of the 16 T cell receptor beta chains below was sequenced from the same sample in a study of blood T cells in healthy people across ages. A second PCR, run for 7 to 11 cycles, used a sample-barcoded 5' primer plus a J-beta primer mix. Via MiXCR, TCRdb re-called the 5' RACE reads, giving one row per CDR3 protein. Among 1.5 million to 2 million distinct CDR3 sequences listed, about 39% were seen once. Specimen: blood. The source is a human donor in good health.

The chain uses TRBV27 and TRBJ1-6; 9 bases align to TRBD1. CDR1 is MNHEY and CDR2 is SMNVEV in the germline V gene (reference sequence). This CDR3 is built from 14 residues. V was pared by 6 bases and J by 6 bases, with 3 bases of the junction left unmatched. The CDR3 DNA reads as TGTGCCAGCAGGGTGACAGGGGGTAATTCACCCCTCCACTTT. Amino acid sequence: CASRVTGGNSPLHF.

This sequence joins TRBV30 and TRBJ1-1; no firm D call. The germline gives CDR1 GTSNPN, CDR2 SVGIG (reference sequence). The CDR3 is made up of 12 amino acids. Deletions cut 0 bases from V and 7 bases from J, with 9 bases between. The CDR3 DNA is TGTGCCTGGAGTGTAGGTCAGATTGAAGCTTTCTTT. Translation gives CAWSVGQIEAFF.

This chain links TRBV29-1 with TRBJ2-1; 8 bases agree with TRBD2. The junction had 7 bases not matched to a gene; V was cut back by 7 bases and J by 5 bases. CDR3 length: 13 residues. Germline CDR1 reads SQVTM; CDR2 reads ANQGSEA. The CDR3 DNA follows: TGCAGCGATAGCGGGGTAGCCCACAATGAGCAGTTCTTC. Translating it yields CSDSGVAHNEQFF.

The gene calls are TRBV6-2 or TRBV6-3 and TRBJ2-1; D may be TRBD2 (5 bases). Germline V gene data show CDR1 as MNHEY and CDR2 as SVGEGT. This CDR3 comprises 13 residues. V was cut by 8 bases and J by 3 bases, with 11 bases left in between. In DNA form, the CDR3 reads TGTGCCAGCTTCTCTGGAGGCTACAATGAGCAGTTCTTC. Its translation is CASFSGGYNEQFF.

This clonotype was counted only a few times. This chain uses TRBV11-1 with TRBJ1-2; D remains ambiguous. V lost 10 bases to trimming and J lost 2 bases, with 14 bases between them. In germline, CDR1 is SGHAT, CDR2 FQDESV (reference sequence). CDR3 length: 13 residues. DNA of the CDR3: TGTGCCACCCTGGACGTCACGAACTATGGCTACACCTTC. Translation gives CATLDVTNYGYTF.

The chain combines TRBV7-2 with TRBJ2-2, with D possibly being TRBD1 (5 bases). Trimming took 2 bases from V and 2 from J, leaving 12 bases between them. The germline V gene encodes CDR1 SGHTA and CDR2 FQGNSA. This CDR3 has 16 residues. In DNA form, the CDR3 reads TGTGCCAGCAGCTTAAGGGGTCCTTCAAACACCGGGGAGCTGTTTTTT. It yields the protein CASSLRGPSNTGELFF.

The CDR3, as DNA: TGTGCCAGCTCACCCCCTCCTGTGGAGACCCAGTACTTC. This gives the protein CASSPPPVETQYF. The gene calls are TRBV18 and TRBJ2-5; D unresolved. V dropped 3 bases and J dropped 5 bases, with 10 bases sitting between them. The CDR3 covers 13 residues. Germline V CDR1 and CDR2: KGHSH, LQKENI. The complete variable domain, with remaining parts taken from reference TRBV18 and TRBJ2-5, reads NAGVMQNPRHLVRRRGQEARLRCSPMKGHSHVYWYRQLPEEGLKFMVYLQKENIIDESGMPKERFSAEFPKEGPSILRIQQVVRGDSAAYFCASSPPPVETQYFGPGTRLLVL.

The table lists this clonotype with many counts. This chain connects TRBV7-2 to TRBJ1-2; TRBD1 might be the D (5 bases). V was pared by 4 bases and J by 0 bases, with 6 bases between. This CDR3 is built from 13 residues. The germline gives CDR1 SGHTA, CDR2 FQGNSA. CDR3 in amino acids: CASSSGPNYGYTF. DNA of the CDR3: TGTGCCAGCAGCTCAGGGCCTAACTATGGCTACACCTTC.

This chain uses TRBV20-1 with TRBJ2-1, with 15 positions matching TRBD2. Germline CDR1 and CDR2: DFQATT and SNEGSKA (reference sequence). The CDR3 loop spans 19 amino acids. Trimming took 6 bases from V and 6 from J; bases not matched to a gene: 18. CDR3 amino acids: CSANRARTSGGGKGNEQFF. The DNA for the CDR3 is TGCAGTGCAAACCGAGCCCGGACTAGCGGGGGGGGCAAGGGCAATGAGCAGTTCTTC.

The chain combines TRBV5-1 with TRBJ2-3; a possible D gene is TRBD2 (5 bases). Trimming cost V 2 bases and J 0 bases, with 10 bases left between them. The CDR3 length is 15 residues. The germline V gene has CDR1 SGHRS and CDR2 YFSETQ. The CDR3 region is CASSFISVSTDTQYF. For the CDR3, the DNA is TGCGCCAGCAGCTTTATTAGCGTAAGCACAGATACGCAGTATTTT.

The rearrangement joins TRBV7-2 to TRBJ2-2, with D possibly TRBD1 on 5 matching bases. The CDR3 loop spans 15 amino acids. From germline, CDR1 is SGHTA and CDR2 FQGNSA. Trimming removed 2 bases at V and 5 bases at J, with 12 bases between. The chain's CDR3 is CASSLTVTVTGELFF. The CDR3 nucleotides read TGTGCCAGCAGCTTAACAGTGACAGTGACCGGGGAGCTGTTTTTT.

The chain couples TRBV29-1 to TRBJ2-3, with a tentative D call TRBD1 (6 bases). Germline CDR1 SQVTM, CDR2 ANQGSEA. Trimming removed 1 base at V and 0 bases at J, with 17 bases between. The CDR3 is 17 residues long. The CDR3 DNA sequence: TGCAGCGTTGAAGGGCTAGGGACATTCGCTAGCACAGATACGCAGTATTTT. It encodes CSVEGLGTFASTDTQYF.

CDR3 in amino acids: CASSRAGSPGNEKLFF. CDR3 in DNA: TGTGCCAGCAGCCGAGCAGGGAGTCCGGGTAATGAAAAACTGTTTTTT. The chain links TRBV3-1 to TRBJ1-4, with TRBD1 as a possible D gene (5 bases). Germline V gene data show CDR1 as LGHDT and CDR2 as YNNKEL (reference sequence). V was shortened by 4 bases and J by 4 bases, with 16 bases between the two germline ends. This CDR3 is built from 16 residues.

The chain has TRBV7-2 and TRBJ2-1; a weak D match, TRBD2 (6 bases). Germline lookup yields CDR1 SGHTA and CDR2 FQGNSA. The CDR3 runs to 14 residues. The V and J ends lost 5 bases and 10 bases respectively, with 18 bases between them. CDR3 loop: CASSGPGTPREQFF. CDR3 DNA sequence: TGTGCCAGCAGCGGACCTGGGACTCCCCGCGAGCAGTTCTTC.

This rearrangement joins TRBV6-5 to TRBJ2-4; possibly TRBD2 for D (6 bases). CDR3 size: 15 residues. Trimming shortened V by 0 bases and J by 1 base, and 7 bases separated the two germline ends. In germline, CDR1 is MNHEY, CDR2 SVGAGI. The CDR3 nucleotides are TGTGCCAGCAGTTACTCGGAGGGGGCCAAAAACATTCAGTACTTC. This codes for CASSYSEGAKNIQYF.

The genes are TRBV6-6 and TRBJ2-7; TRBD2 agrees at 11 bases. The CDR3 contains 14 residues. The germline CDR1 and CDR2 sequences are MNHNY and SVGAGI (reference sequence). The V and J ends lost 8 bases and 2 bases, in that order; junction bases with no gene match: 5. The CDR3 coding sequence is TGTGCCAGCGAGTCTAGCGGGGGGACCTACGAGCAGTACTTC. Translated, it gives CASESSGGTYEQYF.